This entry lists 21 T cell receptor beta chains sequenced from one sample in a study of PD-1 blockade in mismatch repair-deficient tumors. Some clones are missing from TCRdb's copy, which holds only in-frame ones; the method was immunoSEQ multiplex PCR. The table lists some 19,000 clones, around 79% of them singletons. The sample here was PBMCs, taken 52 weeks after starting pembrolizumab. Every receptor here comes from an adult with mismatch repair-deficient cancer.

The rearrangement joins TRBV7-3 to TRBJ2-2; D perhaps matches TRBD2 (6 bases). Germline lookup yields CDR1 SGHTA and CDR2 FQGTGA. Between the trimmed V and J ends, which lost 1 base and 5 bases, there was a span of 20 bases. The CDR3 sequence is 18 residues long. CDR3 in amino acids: CASSLNRPGGGLTGELFF. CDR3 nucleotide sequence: TGTGCCAGCAGCTTAAATCGGCCAGGAGGAGGACTAACCGGGGAGCTGTTTTTT.

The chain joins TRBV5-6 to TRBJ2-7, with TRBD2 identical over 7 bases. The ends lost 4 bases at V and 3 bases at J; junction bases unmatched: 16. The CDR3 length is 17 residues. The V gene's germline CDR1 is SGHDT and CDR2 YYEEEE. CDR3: CASSAFAGDHSGYEQYF. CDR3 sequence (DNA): TGTGCCAGCAGCGCGTTTGCGGGAGACCACTCAGGCTACGAGCAGTACTTC. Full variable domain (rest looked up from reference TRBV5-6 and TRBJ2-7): DAGVTQSPTHLIKTRGQQVTLRCSPKSGHDTVSWYQQALGQGPQFIFQYYEEEERQRGNFPDRFSGHQFPNYSSELNVNALLLGDSALYLCASSAFAGDHSGYEQYFGPGTRLTVT.

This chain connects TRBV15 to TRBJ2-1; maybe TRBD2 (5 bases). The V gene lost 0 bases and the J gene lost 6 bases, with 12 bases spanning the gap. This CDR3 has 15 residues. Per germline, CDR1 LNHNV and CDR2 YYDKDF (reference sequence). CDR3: CATSRERVAGNEQFF. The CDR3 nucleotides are TGTGCCACCAGCAGAGAGCGGGTGGCTGGCAATGAGCAGTTCTTC.

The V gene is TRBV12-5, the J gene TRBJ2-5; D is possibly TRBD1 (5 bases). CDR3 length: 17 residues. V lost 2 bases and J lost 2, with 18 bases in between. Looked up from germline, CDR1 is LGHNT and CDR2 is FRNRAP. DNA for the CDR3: TGTGCTAGTGGTTTGCCTCAGACAGTTTGGGAACAAGAGACCCAGTACTTC. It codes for CASGLPQTVWEQETQYF.

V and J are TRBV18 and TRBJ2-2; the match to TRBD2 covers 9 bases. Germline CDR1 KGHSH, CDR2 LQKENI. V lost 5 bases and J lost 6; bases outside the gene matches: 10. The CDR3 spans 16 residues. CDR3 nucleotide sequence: TGTGCCAGCTCATCTTCAGCGGGAGGTCTCTCCGGGGAGCTGTTTTTT. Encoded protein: CASSSSAGGLSGELFF.

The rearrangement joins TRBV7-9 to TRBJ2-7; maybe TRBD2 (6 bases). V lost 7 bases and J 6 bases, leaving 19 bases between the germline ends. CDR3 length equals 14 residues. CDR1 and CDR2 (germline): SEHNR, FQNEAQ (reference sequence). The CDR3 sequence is CASTPRLESGEQYF. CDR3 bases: TGTGCCAGCACCCCACGACTAGAATCAGGCGAGCAGTACTTC.

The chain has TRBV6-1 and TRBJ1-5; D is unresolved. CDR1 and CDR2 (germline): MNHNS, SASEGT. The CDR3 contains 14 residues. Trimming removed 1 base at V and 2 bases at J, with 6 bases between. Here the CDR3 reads CASSEGSGNQPQHF. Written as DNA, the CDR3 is TGTGCCAGCAGTGAAGGTAGTGGCAATCAGCCCCAGCATTTT.

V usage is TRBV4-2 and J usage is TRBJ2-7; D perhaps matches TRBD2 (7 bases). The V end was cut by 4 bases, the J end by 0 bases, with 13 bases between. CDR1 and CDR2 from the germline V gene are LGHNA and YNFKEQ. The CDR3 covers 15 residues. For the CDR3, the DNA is TGTGCCAGCAGCCCAGCGGGACAAAGCTCCTACGAGCAGTACTTC. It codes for CASSPAGQSSYEQYF.

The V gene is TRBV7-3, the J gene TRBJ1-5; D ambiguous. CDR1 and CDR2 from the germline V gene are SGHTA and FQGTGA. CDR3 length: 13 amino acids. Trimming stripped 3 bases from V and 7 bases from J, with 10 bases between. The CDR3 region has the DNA TGTGCCAGCAGCTTCATCGACGGGCAGCCCCAGCATTTT. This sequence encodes CASSFIDGQPQHF.

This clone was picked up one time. The CDR3 protein is CASTAGRQETQYF. The CDR3 nucleotides are TGTGCCAGCACTGCAGGGCGACAAGAGACCCAGTACTTC. The rearrangement uses TRBV18 and TRBJ2-5; possible D gene TRBD1, 5 bases. Germline V gene data show CDR1 as KGHSH and CDR2 as LQKENI. The CDR3 spans 13 residues. Trimming cost V 8 bases and J 2 bases, with 12 bases left between them.

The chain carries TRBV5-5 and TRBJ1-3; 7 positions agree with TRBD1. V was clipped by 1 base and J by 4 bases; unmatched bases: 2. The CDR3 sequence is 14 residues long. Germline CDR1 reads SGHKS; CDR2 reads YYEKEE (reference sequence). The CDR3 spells CASSLTGVGNTIYF. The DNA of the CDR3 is TGTGCCAGCAGCTTGACAGGGGTGGGAAACACCATATATTTT.

The CDR3 sequence is CASSTRPGQASYGYTF. CDR3 sequence (DNA): TGTGCCAGTAGTACCAGGCCGGGACAGGCTTCCTATGGCTACACCTTC. The J gene is TRBJ1-2, the V gene TRBV19, with TRBD1 matching 8 bases. The J segment lost 4 bases and the V segment lost 4 bases, leaving 11 bases of the junction unmatched. The CDR3 extends over 16 amino acids. Germline V gives CDR1 LNHDA, CDR2 SQIVND (reference sequence).

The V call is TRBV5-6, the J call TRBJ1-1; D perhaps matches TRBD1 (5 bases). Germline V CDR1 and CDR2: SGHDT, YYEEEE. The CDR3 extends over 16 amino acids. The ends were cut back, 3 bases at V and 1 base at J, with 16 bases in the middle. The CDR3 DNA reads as TGTGCCAGCAGCTCGATCGGTAGGGGCGCGAACACTGAAGCTTTCTTT. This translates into CASSSIGRGANTEAFF.

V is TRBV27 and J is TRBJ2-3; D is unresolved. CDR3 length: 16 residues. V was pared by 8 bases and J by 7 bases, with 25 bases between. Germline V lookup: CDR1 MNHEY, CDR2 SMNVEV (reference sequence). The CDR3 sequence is CASSSVVGANWNTQYF. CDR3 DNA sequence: TGTGCCAGCTCGTCGGTGGTTGGAGCCAACTGGAATACGCAGTATTTT.

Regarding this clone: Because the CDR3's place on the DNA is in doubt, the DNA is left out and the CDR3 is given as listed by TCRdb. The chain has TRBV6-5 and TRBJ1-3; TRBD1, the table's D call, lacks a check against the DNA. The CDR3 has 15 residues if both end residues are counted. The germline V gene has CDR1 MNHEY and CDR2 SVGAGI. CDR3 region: CADLGGVGSGNTKYF.

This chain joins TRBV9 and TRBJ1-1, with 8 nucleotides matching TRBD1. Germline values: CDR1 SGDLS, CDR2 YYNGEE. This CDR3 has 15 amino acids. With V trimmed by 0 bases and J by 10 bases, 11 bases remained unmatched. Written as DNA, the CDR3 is TGTGCCAGCAGCGTAGAGGACAGGGATTTTAAGGGAGCTTTCTTT. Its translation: CASSVEDRDFKGAFF.

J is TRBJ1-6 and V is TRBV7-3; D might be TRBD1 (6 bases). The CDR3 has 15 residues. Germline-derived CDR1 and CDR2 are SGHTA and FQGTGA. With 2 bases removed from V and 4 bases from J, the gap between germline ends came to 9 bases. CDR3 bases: TGTGCCAGCAGCTTATTGACAGGATATAATTCACCCCTCCACTTT. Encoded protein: CASSLLTGYNSPLHF. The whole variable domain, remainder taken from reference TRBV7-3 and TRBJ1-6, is GAGVSQTPSNKVTEKGKYVELRCDPISGHTALYWYRQSLGQGPEFLIYFQGTGAADDSGLPNDRFFAVRPEGSVSTLKIQRTERGDSAVYLCASSLLTGYNSPLHFGNGTRLTVT.

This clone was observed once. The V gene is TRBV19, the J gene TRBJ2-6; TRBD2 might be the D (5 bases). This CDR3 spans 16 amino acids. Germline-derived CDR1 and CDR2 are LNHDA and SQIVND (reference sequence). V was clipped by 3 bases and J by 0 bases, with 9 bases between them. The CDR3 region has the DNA TGTGCCAGTAGTATGGGTGGGAGCTCTGGGGCCAACGTCCTGACTTTC. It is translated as CASSMGGSSGANVLTF.

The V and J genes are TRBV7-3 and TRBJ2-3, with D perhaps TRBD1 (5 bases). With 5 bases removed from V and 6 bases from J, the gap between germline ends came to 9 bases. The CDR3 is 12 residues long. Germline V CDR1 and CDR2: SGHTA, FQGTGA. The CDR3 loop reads CASSAGSDTQYF. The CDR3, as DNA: TGTGCCAGCAGCGCAGGGTCCGATACGCAGTATTTT. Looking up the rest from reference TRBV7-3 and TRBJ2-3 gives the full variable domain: GAGVSQTPSNKVTEKGKYVELRCDPISGHTALYWYRQSLGQGPEFLIYFQGTGAADDSGLPNDRFFAVRPEGSVSTLKIQRTERGDSAVYLCASSAGSDTQYFGPGTRLTVL.

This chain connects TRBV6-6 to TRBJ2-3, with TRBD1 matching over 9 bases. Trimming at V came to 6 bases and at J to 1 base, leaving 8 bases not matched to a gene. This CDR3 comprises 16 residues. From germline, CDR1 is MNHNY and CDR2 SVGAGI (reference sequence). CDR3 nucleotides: TGTGCCAGCAGAATACAGGGGGCCCCTCGCACAGATACGCAGTATTTT. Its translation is CASRIQGAPRTDTQYF.

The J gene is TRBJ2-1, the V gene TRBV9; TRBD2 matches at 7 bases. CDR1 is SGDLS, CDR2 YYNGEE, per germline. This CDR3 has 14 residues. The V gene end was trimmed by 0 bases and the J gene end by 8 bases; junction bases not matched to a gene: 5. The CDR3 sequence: CASSVALREDEQFF. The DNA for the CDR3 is TGTGCCAGCAGCGTAGCTTTACGGGAGGATGAGCAGTTCTTC.